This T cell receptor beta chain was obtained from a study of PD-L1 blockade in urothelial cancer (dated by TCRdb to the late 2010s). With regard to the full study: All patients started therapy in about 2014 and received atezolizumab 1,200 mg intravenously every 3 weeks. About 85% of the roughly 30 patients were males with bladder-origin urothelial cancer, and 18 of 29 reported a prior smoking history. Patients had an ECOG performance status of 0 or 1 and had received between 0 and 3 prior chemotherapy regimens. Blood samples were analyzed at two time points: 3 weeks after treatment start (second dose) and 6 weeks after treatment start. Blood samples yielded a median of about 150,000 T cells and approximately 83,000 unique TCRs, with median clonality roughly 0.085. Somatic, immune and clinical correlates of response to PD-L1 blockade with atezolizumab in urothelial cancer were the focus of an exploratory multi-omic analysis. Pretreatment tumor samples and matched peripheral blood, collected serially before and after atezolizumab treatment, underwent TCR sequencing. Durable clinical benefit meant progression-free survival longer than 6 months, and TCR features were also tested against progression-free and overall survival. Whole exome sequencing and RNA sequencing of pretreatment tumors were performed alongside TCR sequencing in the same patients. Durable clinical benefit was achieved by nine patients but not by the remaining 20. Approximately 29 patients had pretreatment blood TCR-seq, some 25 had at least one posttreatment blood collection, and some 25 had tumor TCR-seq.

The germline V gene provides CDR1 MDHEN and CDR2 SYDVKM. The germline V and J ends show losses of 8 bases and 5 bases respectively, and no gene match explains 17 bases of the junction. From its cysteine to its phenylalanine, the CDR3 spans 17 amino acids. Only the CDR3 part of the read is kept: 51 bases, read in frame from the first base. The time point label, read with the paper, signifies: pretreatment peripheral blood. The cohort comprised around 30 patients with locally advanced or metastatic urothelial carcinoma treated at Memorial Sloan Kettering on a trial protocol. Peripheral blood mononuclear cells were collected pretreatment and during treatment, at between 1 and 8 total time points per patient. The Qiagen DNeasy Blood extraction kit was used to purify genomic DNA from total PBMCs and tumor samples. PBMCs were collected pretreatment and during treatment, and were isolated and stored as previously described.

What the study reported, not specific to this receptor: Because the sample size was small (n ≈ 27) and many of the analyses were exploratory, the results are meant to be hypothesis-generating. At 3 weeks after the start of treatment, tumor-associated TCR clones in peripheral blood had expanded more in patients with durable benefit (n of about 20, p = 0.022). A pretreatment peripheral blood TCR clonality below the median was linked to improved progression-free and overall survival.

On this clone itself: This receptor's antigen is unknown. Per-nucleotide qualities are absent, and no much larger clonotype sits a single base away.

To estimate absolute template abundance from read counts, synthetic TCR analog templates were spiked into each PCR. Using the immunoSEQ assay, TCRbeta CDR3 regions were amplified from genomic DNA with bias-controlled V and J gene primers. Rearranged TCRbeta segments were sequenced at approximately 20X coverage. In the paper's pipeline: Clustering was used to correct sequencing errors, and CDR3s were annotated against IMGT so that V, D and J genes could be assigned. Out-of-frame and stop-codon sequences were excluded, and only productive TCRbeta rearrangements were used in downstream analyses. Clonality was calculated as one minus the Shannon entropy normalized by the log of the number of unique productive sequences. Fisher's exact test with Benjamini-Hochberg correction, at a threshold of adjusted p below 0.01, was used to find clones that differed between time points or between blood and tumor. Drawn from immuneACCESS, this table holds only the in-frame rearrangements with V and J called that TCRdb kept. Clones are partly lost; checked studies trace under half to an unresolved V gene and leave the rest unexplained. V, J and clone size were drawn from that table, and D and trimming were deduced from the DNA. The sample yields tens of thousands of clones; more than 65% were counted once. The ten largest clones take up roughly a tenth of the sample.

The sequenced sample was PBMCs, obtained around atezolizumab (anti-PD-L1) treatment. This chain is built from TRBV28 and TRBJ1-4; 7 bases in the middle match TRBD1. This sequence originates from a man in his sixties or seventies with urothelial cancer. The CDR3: CASLSTRTGDGNEKLFF. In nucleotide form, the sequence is TGTGCCAGCCTCTCTACCCGCACAGGGGACGGGAATGAAAAACTGTTTTTT.